This T cell receptor beta chain was recovered during a study of T-cell memory formation after mild COVID-19. Across the whole study: TCR clusters showed largely donor specificity. General study findings and limits: Contracting CD4+ clones lay largely in CM and EM, with CD8+ ones residing in EMRA.

The V end lost 0 bases, the J end lost 2 bases, and 9 bases lay between the germline ends. Germline-derived CDR1 and CDR2 are SEHNR and FQNEAQ (reference sequence). The CDR3 runs 15 residues. Libraries for TCRalpha and TCRbeta carried sample barcodes and unique molecular identifiers via 5'RACE. TCRdb analysed the 5' RACE reads with MiXCR anew, one entry per CDR3 protein. Among hundreds of thousands of distinct CDR3 sequences listed, 18% were seen once. This clonotype was picked up a small number of times. Its antigen is unknown. Sample: PBMCs or a T cell subset sorted from them (not recorded which). This TCR was recovered from an adult woman who had mild COVID-19 (a few samples of this study predate the infection). Cell type and time point are not known. The chain has TRBV7-9 and TRBJ2-3; D gene ambiguous. Here the CDR3 reads CASSLARSFTDTQYF. The DNA for the CDR3 is TGTGCCAGCAGCTTAGCGAGGTCCTTCACAGATACGCAGTATTTT.